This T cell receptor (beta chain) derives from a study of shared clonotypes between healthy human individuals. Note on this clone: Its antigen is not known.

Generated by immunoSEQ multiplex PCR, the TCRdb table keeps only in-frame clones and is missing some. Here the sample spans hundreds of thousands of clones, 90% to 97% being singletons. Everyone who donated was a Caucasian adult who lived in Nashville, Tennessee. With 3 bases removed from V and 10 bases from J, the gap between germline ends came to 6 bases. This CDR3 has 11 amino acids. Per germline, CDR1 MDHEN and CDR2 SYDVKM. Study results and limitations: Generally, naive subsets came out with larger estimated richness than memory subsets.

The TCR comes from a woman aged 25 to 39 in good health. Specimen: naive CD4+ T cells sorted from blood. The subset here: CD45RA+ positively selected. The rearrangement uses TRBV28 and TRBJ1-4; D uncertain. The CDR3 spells CASSLRGKLFF. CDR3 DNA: TGTGCCAGCAGTTTGCGGGGAAAACTGTTTTTT.